This TCR beta chain was sequenced for a study of CD8 T cells in Susac syndrome. The CDR3 has 11 residues. V was shortened by 5 bases and J by 2 bases, with 7 bases between the two germline ends. Germline V gene data show CDR1 as GTSNPN and CDR2 as SVGIG (reference sequence). Reverse transcription of roughly 0.5 to 1 ug RNA used random hexamers. MiXCR was run by TCRdb on the immunoSEQ multiplex PCR reads, yielding one entry per CDR3 protein. Counted here are 150,000 to 200,000 distinct CDR3 sequences, approximately 95% occurring once; the ten biggest clones make up over 0.08%. Through negative isolation, CD4+ and CD8+ T cells were obtained, while TEMRA cells were enriched using FACS.

Material: CD4+ T cells from PBMCs. This sequence joins TRBV30 and TRBJ2-7, with unresolved D. The source is a human donor in good health. The CDR3 DNA sequence: TGTGCCTGGGCAGAGACCTACGAGCAGTACTTC. It encodes CAWAETYEQYF.